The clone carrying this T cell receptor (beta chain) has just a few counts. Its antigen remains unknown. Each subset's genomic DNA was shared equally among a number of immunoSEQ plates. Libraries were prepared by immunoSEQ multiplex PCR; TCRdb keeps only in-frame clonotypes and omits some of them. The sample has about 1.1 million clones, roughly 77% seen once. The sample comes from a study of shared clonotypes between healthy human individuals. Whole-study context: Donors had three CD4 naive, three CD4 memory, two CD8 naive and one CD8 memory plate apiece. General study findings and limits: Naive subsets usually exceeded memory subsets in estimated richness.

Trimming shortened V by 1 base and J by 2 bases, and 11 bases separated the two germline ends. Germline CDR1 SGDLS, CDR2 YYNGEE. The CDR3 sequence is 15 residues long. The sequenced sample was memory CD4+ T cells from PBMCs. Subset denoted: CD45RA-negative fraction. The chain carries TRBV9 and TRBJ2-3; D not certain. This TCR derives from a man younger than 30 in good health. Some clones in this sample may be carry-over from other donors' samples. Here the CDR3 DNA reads TGTGCCAGCAGCGTAATCGGCAGATCCACAGATACGCAGTATTTT. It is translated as CASSVIGRSTDTQYF.